This T cell receptor (beta chain) was captured in a study of blood T cell repertoires in COVID-19. Study-level information: Spain, Italy and the United States supplied samples that represented acute and convalescent COVID-19. PBMCs, B-cell-depleted T cells, or T cells were the source of the cDNA or gDNA that made up the material.

Per the germline V gene, CDR1 is SNHLY and CDR2 is FYNNEI. The length of the CDR3 is 14 residues. Trimming removed 6 bases from V and 5 bases from J; junction bases left unmatched: 9. In the study's own analysis: Reference gene primer amplification gave nucleated cell count estimates. Sequencing was performed with immunoSEQ multiplex PCR; in TCRdb, only in-frame clones are kept and a portion is missing. V, J and clone size derive from that table, while D and trimming were established from the DNA sequence. The sample consists of just over 200,000 clones, about three quarters of them appearing once. The chain uses TRBV2 and TRBJ1-2, with 7 bases that match TRBD1. This sequence was found in a woman aged 70 to 79 with acute or convalescent COVID-19. The sample was peripheral blood. The CDR3 is CASSPGQRVYGYTF. Here the CDR3 DNA reads TGTGCCAGCAGCCCGGGACAGAGAGTTTATGGCTACACCTTC. Together with reference TRBV2 and TRBJ1-2, the CDR3 gives the full variable domain: EPEVTQTPSHQVTQMGQEVILRCVPISNHLYFYWYRQILGQKVEFLVSFYNNEISEKSEIFDDQFSVERPDGSNFTLKIRSTKLEDSAMYFCASSPGQRVYGYTFGSGTRLTVV.